These T cell receptor beta chains were read from a single sample in a study of cytomegalovirus exposure and HLA in healthy donors. TCRdb's table, derived via immunoSEQ multiplex PCR, lists solely in-frame clones and lacks some. The sample records approximately 150,000 clones, about 70% being singletons. The specimen sequenced was PBMCs. These receptors were obtained from a man aged 25-40 years in good health and CMV-seropositive. Each CDR3 is given with its conserved first and last residue. Rows may omit the clone size; those that give it use once, few, many or a size class.

clone_size cdr3_length v_call cdr3_aa
. 16 TRBV28 CTSSFPQGSPTYEQYF
. 13 TRBV7-8 CASSHDGYYGYTF
. 15 TRBV28 CASSIAGALNYEQYF
. 15 TRBV2 CASSETMDLPYEQYF
. 15 TRBV27 CASSSAGTRIMPQHF
. 13 TRBV5-4 CASSPRPGYGYTF
few 16 TRBV4-2 CASSQDSGGGFDEQYF
. 15 TRBV4-1 CASSQRDVNTGELFF
. 14 TRBV4-1 CASCPTLGVYEQYF
. 15 TRBV5-4 CASSFRLAGVYEQYF
. 15 TRBV5-1 CASSSAATGPTEAFF
. 17 TRBV5-6 CASSSARDRELNTEAFF
few 13 TRBV6-1 CASSVGQDEKLFF
few 12 TRBV29-1 CSVGGQRVEQYF
. 15 TRBV7-9 CASSTHRGYNTEAFF
. 15 TRBV19 CASSMRTAISYEQYF
. 17 TRBV6-1 CASSATAGTGFRQPQHF
. 13 TRBV29-1 CSVEVSYTDTQYF
. 14 TRBV30 CAWSVKVGRAGYTF
. 13 TRBV7-9 CASSLGTRRELFF
. 11 TRBV29-1 CSVVDHYEQYF
. 12 TRBV28 CASSLQAYEQYF
. 13 TRBV2 CASRGTGGYEQYF
. 15 TRBV13 CASSLRGGLNTEAFF
once 11 TRBV4-1 CASSSSYEQYF
. 15 TRBV19 CASSMSGFWVGELFF
. 15 TRBV6-4 CASSDGTGEADTQYF
. 18 TRBV11-2 CASSLGPPGLAGEGEQFF